This entry lists 17 T cell receptor beta chains sequenced from one sample in a study of shared clonotypes between healthy human individuals. Using immunoSEQ multiplex PCR, the repertoire was profiled, and TCRdb retains in-frame clones only, with some absent. The repertoire holds approximately 700,000 clones, with 60% to 75% as singletons. Source material: memory CD4+ T cells sorted from blood. The subset here: CD45RA-negative fraction. These receptors came from a woman aged 25 to 39 in good health.

The chain combines TRBV11-2 with TRBJ2-2; a possible D gene is TRBD1 (6 bases). Germline values: CDR1 SGHAT, CDR2 FQNNGV. Trimming shortened V by 4 bases and J by 5 bases, and 11 bases separated the two germline ends. This CDR3 is 14 amino acids long. This CDR3 is CASSSSRGTGELFF. CDR3 in DNA: TGTGCCAGCAGCTCCAGCAGGGGAACCGGGGAGCTGTTTTTT.

This clone was detected a few times. The CDR3 sequence is CSATSGTPSYEQYF. In DNA, the CDR3 is TGCAGCGCCACTAGCGGGACCCCCTCCTACGAGCAGTACTTC. The gene calls are TRBV29-1 and TRBJ2-7, with 10 bases lining up with TRBD2. V lost 7 bases, J lost 0 bases, and 6 bases stayed unmatched. Per germline, CDR1 SQVTM and CDR2 ANQGSEA. This CDR3 is 14 amino acids long.

Only one count was recorded for this clone. This may stem from a read error, because a much larger clone lies one nucleotide away. The CDR3 spells CAISPGREQETQYF. The CDR3 DNA follows: TGCGCCATCAGCCCTGGGAGGGAGCAAGAGACCCAGTACTTC. V and J are TRBV5-1 and TRBJ2-5, with TRBD2 matching 7 bases. The germline CDR1 and CDR2 sequences are SGHRS and YFSETQ. This CDR3 is 14 amino acids long.

This clone was detected only once. V is TRBV19 and J is TRBJ1-1; D ambiguous. The ends were cut back, 5 bases at V and 1 base at J, with 11 bases in the middle. CDR1 is LNHDA, CDR2 SQIVND, per germline (reference sequence). The CDR3 contains 14 residues. As DNA, the CDR3 is TGTGCCAGTAGTTCCCCTTTGGGGAACACTGAAGCTTTCTTT. Protein product: CASSSPLGNTEAFF.

This clone occurred many times. CDR3 sequence (DNA): TGTGCCAGCAGCTTCCAGGATGGGGAGCAGTTCTTC. Translated: CASSFQDGEQFF. V gene TRBV7-2 combines with J gene TRBJ2-1; no clear D. Germline V CDR1 and CDR2: SGHTA, FQGNSA. The CDR3 has 12 amino acids. V lost 3 bases, J lost 10 bases, and 10 bases lay in between.

This clone showed up just a few times. The chain employs TRBV19 and TRBJ1-2, with a tentative D call TRBD1 (5 bases). Germline loops: CDR1 LNHDA, CDR2 SQIVND (reference sequence). V was shortened by 1 base and J by 8 bases, with 17 bases between the two germline ends. This CDR3 has 15 residues. This CDR3 reads CASSIALTGDLGYTF. The CDR3 DNA reads as TGTGCCAGTAGTATAGCTTTAACAGGTGATTTGGGCTACACCTTC.

Note on this clone: This sequence may be a read error, since a much larger clone differs from it by one base. This sample includes further DNA sequences coding for the same CDR3. This chain joins TRBV11-2 and TRBJ1-1; 7 bases align to TRBD1. CDR1 is SGHAT, CDR2 FQNNGV, per germline. Germline trimming cut 2 bases from V and 3 bases from J; bases unmatched to any gene: 0. CDR3 length: 13 amino acids. The CDR3 here is CASSLQGDTEAFF. The CDR3 nucleotides are TGTGCCAGCAGCTTACAGGGGGACACTGAAGCTTTCTTT. Full variable domain (missing parts from reference TRBV11-2 and TRBJ1-1): EAGVAQSPRYKIIEKRQSVAFWCNPISGHATLYWYQQILGQGPKLLIQFQNNGVVDDSQLPKDRFSAERLKGVDSTLKIQPAKLEDSAVYLCASSLQGDTEAFFGQGTRLTVV.

The chain employs TRBV29-1 and TRBJ1-2; 10 nucleotides agree with TRBD1. Per the germline V gene, CDR1 is SQVTM and CDR2 is ANQGSEA. After removal of 0 bases from V and 0 bases from J, the junction contained 7 bases not matched to a gene. The CDR3 is 17 amino acids. The CDR3 DNA sequence: TGCAGCGTTGAAGACCCCGGGACAGGGGCTTCTAACTATGGCTACACCTTC. This translates into CSVEDPGTGASNYGYTF.

This clone was seen more than once but under ten times. V and J are TRBV7-9 and TRBJ2-7; 9 bases agree with TRBD1. Per the germline V gene, CDR1 is SEHNR and CDR2 is FQNEAQ (reference sequence). This CDR3 has 14 amino acids. With 1 base clipped from V and 7 bases from J, the junction kept 5 bases outside the gene matches. CDR3 in DNA: TGTGCCAGCAGCTTAGGGACAGGGGTTACAGAGCAGTACTTC. It codes for CASSLGTGVTEQYF.

V usage is TRBV28 and J usage is TRBJ1-1; D is uncertain. CDR1 is MDHEN and CDR2 is SYDVKM in the germline V gene. The CDR3 length is 15 residues. V shed 6 bases and J shed 5 bases, with 19 bases lying between them. The CDR3 sequence is CASRNSVGFETEAFF. The CDR3 DNA reads as TGTGCCAGCAGAAACTCGGTAGGGTTCGAGACTGAAGCTTTCTTT.

The J gene is TRBJ2-2, the V gene TRBV5-4, with TRBD1 matching 8 bases. Germline V lookup: CDR1 SGHNT, CDR2 YYREEE (reference sequence). The CDR3 runs to 16 residues. After removal of 4 bases from V and 4 bases from J, the junction contained 9 bases not matched to a gene. CDR3 bases: TGTGCCAGCAGCCAATGGACAGGGCGGGCCACCGGGGAGCTGTTTTTT. It is translated as CASSQWTGRATGELFF.

This clone was seen once. The chain has TRBV5-1 and TRBJ2-2; D tentatively reads TRBD1 or TRBD2 (5 bases each). The CDR3 covers 15 residues. V gave up 4 bases and J gave up 5 bases, with 15 bases separating them. Germline CDR1 reads SGHRS; CDR2 reads YFSETQ. The CDR3 loop reads CASSLGTERTGELFF. CDR3 bases: TGCGCCAGCAGCCTGGGGACGGAGCGGACCGGGGAGCTGTTTTTT.

V gene TRBV5-4 combines with J gene TRBJ2-5; D not certain. CDR3 length equals 13 residues. Germline V lookup: CDR1 SGHNT, CDR2 YYREEE (reference sequence). With 4 bases removed from V and 5 bases from J, the gap between germline ends came to 12 bases. This CDR3 reads CASSALPPETQYF. The CDR3 bases are TGTGCCAGCAGCGCCCTACCCCCGGAGACCCAGTACTTC.

This clone was detected a few times. The sample has other DNA sequences that encode this CDR3 too. This rearrangement joins TRBV27 to TRBJ1-5, with D tentatively TRBD1 (5 bases). Germline V gives CDR1 MNHEY, CDR2 SMNVEV (reference sequence). This CDR3 has 13 residues. V was clipped by 2 bases and J by 5 bases, with 7 bases between them. CDR3 region: CASSLRGHQPQHF. The CDR3 DNA follows: TGTGCCAGCAGTTTAAGGGGTCATCAGCCCCAGCATTTT.

V gene TRBV7-8 combines with J gene TRBJ1-5, with a tentative D call TRBD1 (5 bases). This CDR3 region has 17 residues. Germline V lookup: CDR1 SGHVS, CDR2 FQNEAQ. Trimming removed 4 bases at V and 4 bases at J, with 20 bases between. The CDR3 loop is CASSSMPGAAGNQPQHF. CDR3 DNA sequence: TGTGCCAGCAGCTCAATGCCCGGGGCGGCGGGGAATCAGCCCCAGCATTTT.

Of note for this clone: Other DNA sequences from this sample encode an identical CDR3 as well. The rearrangement uses TRBV2 and TRBJ1-5, with 10 bases lining up with TRBD1. Germline V gene data show CDR1 as SNHLY and CDR2 as FYNNEI. Trimming cost V 6 bases and J 0 bases; bases outside gene matches: 2. The CDR3 sequence is 15 residues long. The CDR3 sequence is CASRGQGVSNQPQHF. Here the CDR3 DNA reads TGTGCCAGCAGAGGACAGGGGGTTAGCAATCAGCCCCAGCATTTT.

This rearrangement joins TRBV13 to TRBJ2-7; tentatively, D is TRBD1 (6 bases). Trimming removed 0 bases at V and 2 bases at J, with 11 bases between. The CDR3 spans 15 residues. Germline CDR1 and CDR2: PRHDT and FYEKMQ (reference sequence). The DNA of the CDR3 is TGTGCCAGCAGCTTAGGGCAGGGGTCGGCCTACGAGCAGTACTTC. Its protein product is CASSLGQGSAYEQYF.